Listed here are 3 T cell receptor beta chains from one sample, sequenced in a study of Ad26.COV2.S vaccination and SARS-CoV-2 variants. The treatment is: around 19 received Ad26.COV2.S at low or high dose, single or two shots; 5 received placebo; per-sample allocation not given. Sampling took place 63 days after the first vaccine or placebo injection. Clones were read by immunoSEQ multiplex PCR, and TCRdb kept only the in-frame ones, dropping some. This sample has around 250,000 clones; approximately 89% occur once, and the top ten carry under 4%. The sample was peripheral blood, taken in a trial of Ad26.COV2.S vaccine versus placebo. The receptor source for this set is a person aged 18-60 years who received the Ad26.COV2.S COVID-19 vaccine or a placebo.

This clone was counted only a few times. This chain links TRBV2 with TRBJ2-2; D is possibly TRBD1 (6 bases). This CDR3 contains 13 residues. V was cut by 5 bases and J by 9 bases, with 13 bases left in between. CDR1 SNHLY and CDR2 FYNNEI come from the germline V gene. The CDR3 bases are TGTGCCAGCAGTACTACCAGGGGCCGGGAGCTGTTTTTT. Protein: CASSTTRGRELFF. Full variable domain (rest looked up from reference TRBV2 and TRBJ2-2): EPEVTQTPSHQVTQMGQEVILRCVPISNHLYFYWYRQILGQKVEFLVSFYNNEISEKSEIFDDQFSVERPDGSNFTLKIRSTKLEDSAMYFCASSTTRGRELFFGEGSRLTVL.

The chain uses TRBV13 and TRBJ2-5; TRBD1 matches at 8 bases. J was trimmed by 5 bases and V by 4 bases; bases with no gene match: 3. Germline V gene sequence: CDR1 PRHDT, CDR2 FYEKMQ (reference sequence). This CDR3 contains 13 residues. The CDR3 sequence: CASSYRQGETQYF. In nucleotides, the CDR3 is TGTGCCAGCAGCTATCGACAGGGGGAGACCCAGTACTTC. The full variable domain, rest sourced from reference TRBV13 and TRBJ2-5, is AAGVIQSPRHLIKEKRETATLKCYPIPRHDTVYWYQQGPGQDPQFLISFYEKMQSDKGSIPDRFSAQQFSDYHSELNMSSLELGDSALYFCASSYRQGETQYFGPGTRLLVL.

This rearrangement joins TRBV3-1 (or the pseudogene TRBV3-2) to TRBJ2-2; D is possibly TRBD2 (5 bases). V lost 1 base and J lost 5, with 11 bases in between. The germline V gene encodes CDR1 LGHDT and CDR2 YNNKEL (reference sequence). The CDR3 consists of 15 residues. This chain's CDR3 is CASSQGGSGTGELFF. As DNA, the CDR3 is TGTGCCAGCAGCCAAGGGGGATCGGGAACCGGGGAGCTGTTTTTT.